Below, one T cell receptor beta chain is given with its context. No antigen is known for it. cDNA libraries of TCR beta carried unique molecular identifiers. Using its own MiXCR run on the PCR reads, TCRdb lists one record per CDR3 protein. Here the sample spans roughly 870,000 distinct CDR3 sequences, roughly 50% being singletons. V shed 7 bases and J 3 bases; nucleotides not matched to a gene: 4. Germline assignment: CDR1 SGHRS and CDR2 YFSETQ. The CDR3 is made up of 12 amino acids. This record belongs to a study of post-analysis software for immune sequencing data. Regarding the study as a whole: The five TRBV segments detected at higher frequency in patients than in controls included TRBV5-6, TRBV5-1 and TRBV20-1.

This TCR was recovered from a girl aged 10-17 years with multiple sclerosis. The V call is TRBV5-1, the J call TRBJ2-7; 7 positions agree with TRBD2. The sequencing sample was made of blood. CDR3 sequence (DNA): TGCGCCAGCCGGGGGGACCACTACGAGCAGTACTTC. Residues: CASRGDHYEQYF.